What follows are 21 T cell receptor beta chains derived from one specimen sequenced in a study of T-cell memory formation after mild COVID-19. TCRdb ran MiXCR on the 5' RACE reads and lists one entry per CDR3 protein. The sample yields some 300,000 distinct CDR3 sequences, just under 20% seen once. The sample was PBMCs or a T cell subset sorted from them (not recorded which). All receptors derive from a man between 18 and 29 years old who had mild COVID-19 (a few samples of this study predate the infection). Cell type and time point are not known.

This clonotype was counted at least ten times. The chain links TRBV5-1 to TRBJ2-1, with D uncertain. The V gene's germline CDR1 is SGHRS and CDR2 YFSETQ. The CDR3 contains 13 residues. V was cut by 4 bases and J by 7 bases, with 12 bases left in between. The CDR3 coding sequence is TGCGCCAGCAGCCCCTTGGGCGGAAATGAGCAGTTCTTC. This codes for CASSPLGGNEQFF.

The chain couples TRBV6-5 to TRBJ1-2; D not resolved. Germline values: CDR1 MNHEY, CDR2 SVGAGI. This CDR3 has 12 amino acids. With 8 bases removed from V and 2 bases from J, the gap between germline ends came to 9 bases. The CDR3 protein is CASATENYGYTF. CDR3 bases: TGTGCCAGCGCAACAGAGAACTATGGCTACACCTTC.

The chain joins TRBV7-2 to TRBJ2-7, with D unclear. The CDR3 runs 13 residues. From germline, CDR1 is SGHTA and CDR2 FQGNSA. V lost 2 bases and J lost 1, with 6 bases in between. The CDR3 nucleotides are TGTGCCAGCAGCTTATTTGCGTCCTACGAGCAGTACTTC. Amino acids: CASSLFASYEQYF. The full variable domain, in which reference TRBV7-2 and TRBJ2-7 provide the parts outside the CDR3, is GAGVSQSPSNKVTEKGKDVELRCDPISGHTALYWYRQSLGQGLEFLIYFQGNSAPDKSGLPSDRFSAERTGGSVSTLTIQRTQQEDSAVYLCASSLFASYEQYFGPGTRLTVT.

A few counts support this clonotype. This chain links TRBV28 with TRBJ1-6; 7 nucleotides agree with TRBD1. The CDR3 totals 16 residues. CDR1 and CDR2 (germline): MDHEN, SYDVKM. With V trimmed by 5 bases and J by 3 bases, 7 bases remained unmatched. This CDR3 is CASSTPRDSYNSPLHF. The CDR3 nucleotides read TGTGCCAGCAGTACCCCCCGGGACAGCTATAATTCACCCCTCCACTTT.

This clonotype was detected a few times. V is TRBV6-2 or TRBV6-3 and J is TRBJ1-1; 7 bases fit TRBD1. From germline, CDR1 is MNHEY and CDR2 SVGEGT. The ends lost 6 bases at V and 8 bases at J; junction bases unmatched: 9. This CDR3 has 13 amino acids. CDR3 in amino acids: CASSPTGRVEAFF. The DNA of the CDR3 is TGTGCCAGCAGCCCGACAGGGAGGGTGGAAGCTTTCTTT.

CDR3 in amino acids: CASRTGVLDGYTF. Here the CDR3 DNA reads TGTGCCAGCAGAACAGGGGTCTTAGATGGCTACACCTTC. The chain links TRBV6-5 to TRBJ1-2; 7 nucleotides agree with TRBD1. From germline, CDR1 is MNHEY and CDR2 SVGAGI. The CDR3 is 13 amino acids. With 6 bases clipped from V and 6 bases from J, the junction kept 7 bases outside the gene matches.

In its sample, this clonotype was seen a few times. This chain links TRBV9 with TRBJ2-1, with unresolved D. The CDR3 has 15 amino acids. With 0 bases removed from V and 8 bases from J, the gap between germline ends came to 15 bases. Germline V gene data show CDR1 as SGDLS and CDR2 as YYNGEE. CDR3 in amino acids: CASSVGLWMGDEQFF. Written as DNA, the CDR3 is TGTGCCAGCAGCGTAGGTCTCTGGATGGGCGATGAGCAGTTCTTC.

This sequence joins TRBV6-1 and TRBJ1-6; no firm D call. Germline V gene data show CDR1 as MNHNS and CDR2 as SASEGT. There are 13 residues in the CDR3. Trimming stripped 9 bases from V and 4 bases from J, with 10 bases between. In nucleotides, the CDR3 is TGTGCCAGTCAAGCGGGGTATAATTCACCCCTCCACTTT. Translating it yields CASQAGYNSPLHF.

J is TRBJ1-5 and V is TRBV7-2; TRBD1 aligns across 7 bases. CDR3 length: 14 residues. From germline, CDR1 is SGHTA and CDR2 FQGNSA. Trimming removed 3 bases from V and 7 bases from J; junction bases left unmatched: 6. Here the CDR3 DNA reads TGTGCCAGCAGCTTTAACAGGGGTGAACAGCCCCAGCATTTT. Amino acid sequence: CASSFNRGEQPQHF.

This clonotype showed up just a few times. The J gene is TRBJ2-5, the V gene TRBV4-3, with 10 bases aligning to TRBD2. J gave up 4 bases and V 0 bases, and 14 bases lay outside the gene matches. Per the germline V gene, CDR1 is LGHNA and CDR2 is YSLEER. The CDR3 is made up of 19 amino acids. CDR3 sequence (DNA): TGCGCCAGCAGCCAAGATCTAAATAGCGGGGGGAGTTTCGGAGAGACCCAGTACTTC. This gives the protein CASSQDLNSGGSFGETQYF.

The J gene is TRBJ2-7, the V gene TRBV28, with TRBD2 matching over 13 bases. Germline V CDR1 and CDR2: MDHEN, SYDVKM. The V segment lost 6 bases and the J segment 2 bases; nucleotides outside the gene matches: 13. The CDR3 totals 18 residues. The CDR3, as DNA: TGTGCCAGCAGCCACGTTGAATTGGGACTAGCGGGGCCCTACGAGCAGTACGTC. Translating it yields CASSHVELGLAGPYEQYV.

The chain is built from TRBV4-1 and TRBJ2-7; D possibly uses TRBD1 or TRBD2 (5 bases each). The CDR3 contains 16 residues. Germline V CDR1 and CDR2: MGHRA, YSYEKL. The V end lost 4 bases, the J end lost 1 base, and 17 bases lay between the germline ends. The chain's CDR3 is CASSPGHSEGSYEQYV. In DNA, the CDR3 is TGCGCCAGCAGCCCGGGGCACTCAGAAGGATCCTACGAGCAGTACGTC.

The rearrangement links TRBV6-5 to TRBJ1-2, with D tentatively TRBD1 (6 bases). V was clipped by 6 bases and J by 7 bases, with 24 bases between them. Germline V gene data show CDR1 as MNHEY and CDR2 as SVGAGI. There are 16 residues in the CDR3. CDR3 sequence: CASSHRPRQADSGYTF. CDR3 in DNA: TGTGCCAGCAGCCATAGACCCCGACAGGCGGACAGTGGCTACACCTTC.

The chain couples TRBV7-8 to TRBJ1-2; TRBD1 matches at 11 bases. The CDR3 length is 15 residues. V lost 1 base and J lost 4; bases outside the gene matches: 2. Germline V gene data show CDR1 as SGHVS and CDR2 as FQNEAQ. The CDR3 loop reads CASSLGDRGTYGYTF. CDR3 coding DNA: TGTGCCAGCAGCTTAGGGGACAGGGGGACCTATGGCTACACCTTC.

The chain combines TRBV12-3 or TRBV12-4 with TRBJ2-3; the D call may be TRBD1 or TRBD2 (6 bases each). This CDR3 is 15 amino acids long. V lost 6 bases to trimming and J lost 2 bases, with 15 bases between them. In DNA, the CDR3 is TGTGCCAGCAGAAAGTCGGGGGCCACCACAGATACGCAGTATTTT. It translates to CASRKSGATTDTQYF.

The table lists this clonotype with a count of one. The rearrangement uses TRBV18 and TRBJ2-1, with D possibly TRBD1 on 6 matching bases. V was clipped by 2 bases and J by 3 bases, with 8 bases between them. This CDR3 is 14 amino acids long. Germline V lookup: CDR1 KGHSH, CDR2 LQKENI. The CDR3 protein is CASSPEGDYNEQFF. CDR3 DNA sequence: TGTGCCAGCTCACCAGAGGGGGACTACAATGAGCAGTTCTTC. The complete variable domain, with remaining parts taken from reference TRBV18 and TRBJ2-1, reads NAGVMQNPRHLVRRRGQEARLRCSPMKGHSHVYWYRQLPEEGLKFMVYLQKENIIDESGMPKERFSAEFPKEGPSILRIQQVVRGDSAAYFCASSPEGDYNEQFFGPGTRLTVL.

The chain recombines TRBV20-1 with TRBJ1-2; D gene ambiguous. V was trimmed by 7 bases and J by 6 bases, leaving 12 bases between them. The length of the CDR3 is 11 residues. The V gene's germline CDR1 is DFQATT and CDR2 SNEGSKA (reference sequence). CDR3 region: CSGADPNGYTF. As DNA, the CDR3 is TGCAGTGGGGCAGACCCCAATGGCTACACCTTC.

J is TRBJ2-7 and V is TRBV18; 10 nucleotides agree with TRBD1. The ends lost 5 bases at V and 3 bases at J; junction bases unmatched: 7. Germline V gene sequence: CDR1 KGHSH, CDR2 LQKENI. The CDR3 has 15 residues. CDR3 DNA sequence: TGTGCCAGCTCAGGGACAGGGGATGACCGCTACGAGCAGTACTTC. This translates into CASSGTGDDRYEQYF.

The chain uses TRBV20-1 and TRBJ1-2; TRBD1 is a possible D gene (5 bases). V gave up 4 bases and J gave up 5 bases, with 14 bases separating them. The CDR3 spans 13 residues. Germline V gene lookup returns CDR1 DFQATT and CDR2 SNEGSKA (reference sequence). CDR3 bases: TGCAGTGCTATGAAGGGGTCCCTTTATGGCTACACCTTC. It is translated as CSAMKGSLYGYTF.

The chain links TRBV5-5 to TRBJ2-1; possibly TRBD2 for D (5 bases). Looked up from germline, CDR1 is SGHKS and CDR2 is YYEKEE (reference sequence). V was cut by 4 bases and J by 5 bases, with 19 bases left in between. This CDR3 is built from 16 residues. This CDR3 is CASSPGKRLIDNEQFF. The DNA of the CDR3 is TGTGCCAGCAGCCCGGGCAAGCGGTTAATCGACAATGAGCAGTTCTTC.

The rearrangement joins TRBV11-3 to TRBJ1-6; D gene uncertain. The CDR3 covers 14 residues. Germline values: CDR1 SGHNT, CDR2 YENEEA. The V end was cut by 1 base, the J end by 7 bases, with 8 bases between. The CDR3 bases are TGTGCCAGCAGCTTAGCCCTTGGGAATTCACCCCTCCACTTT. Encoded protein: CASSLALGNSPLHF. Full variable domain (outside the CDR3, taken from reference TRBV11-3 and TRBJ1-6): EAGVVQSPRYKIIEKKQPVAFWCNPISGHNTLYWYLQNLGQGPELLIRYENEEAVDDSQLPKDRFSAERLKGVDSTLKIQPAELGDSAVYLCASSLALGNSPLHFGNGTRLTVT.